The text below deals with one T cell receptor (beta chain). The target of this receptor is not known. Base qualities are missing; no much larger clone stands one base away. These data belong to a study of shared clonotypes between healthy human individuals (dated by TCRdb to 2020 to 2022). For the study in its entirety: Three men and two women, aged 18 to 49 years, made up the cohort. For each donor, CD4 naive and CD4 memory were each given three plates, CD8 naive was given two plates, and CD8 memory was given one plate. To estimate repertoire size and how much clonotype sharing occurs between individuals, the study deeply sequenced the blood TCR repertoires of a handful of healthy adults. Libraries were prepared and TCR repertoires were sequenced by different laboratories using diverse techniques, in order to increase sequencing depth and limit assay-specific biases. Each donor's leukapheresis produced roughly between roughly 0.85 and 9.5 billion PBMCs. Broad study findings and their caveats: Clonotypes shared by all four sorted-subset donors showed higher generation probabilities than non-shared clonotypes. Naive subsets generally had larger estimated clonotype richness than memory subsets did. Sampling was restricted to blood, and TCR repertoires in tissues likely differ from the TCR repertoires found in blood. Sharing across several donors was observed for around 5% of naive CD4, under 4% of naive CD8, around 2.5% of memory CD4, and about 0.4% of memory CD8 clonotypes. The genetic and exposure-history diversity represented was limited by the small number of donors. Based on pairwise subsampling, the degree of clonotype sharing among donors was expected to be affected by sequencing depth. Rarefaction of sorted-subset datasets indicated incomplete sequencing despite the large sequencing depth.

Using the deep immunoSEQ assay, TCR CDR3 regions were amplified from genomic DNA by multiplex PCR. Genomic DNA extracted from each cell subset was distributed evenly over all wells of several immunoSEQ 96-well plates, and each plate served as one replicate. For sorted subsets, approximately 190 ng genomic DNA, equal to tens of thousands of T cell genomes, was loaded into each replicate PCR. Purified libraries were measured with a Qubit 3.0 fluorometer, size-checked on a Bioanalyzer 2100, and measured again with the KAPA Library Quantification kit. Each immunoSEQ 96-well plate was sequenced on its own single-read 150-cycle Illumina NextSeq 550 flow cell. Per the source publication's procedure: The immunoSEQ output contained only junctional sequences without quality scores, so filtering could not match that applied to full-length reads. Sequences were annotated with PyIR, a Python wrapper for IgBLAST v1.9, using IMGT germline references to assign V/J genes and CDR3. Reads with weak V/J assignments (E-value above 1e-6), missing CDR3, stop codons, out-of-frame junctions, or ambiguous translated residues were removed. V3J clonotypes were defined as sequences sharing an identical inferred V gene, J gene, and CDR3 amino acid sequence. To compute the percentage overlap between repertoires, the number of shared unique clonotypes was divided by the size of the smaller repertoire. Richness of each repertoire was evaluated using RTK rarefaction, the Chao1 estimator, and Recon v2.1 estimates of unobserved clonotypes. Generation probabilities for all TCRbeta clonotypes obtained by the gDNA method from a few donors were computed using OLGA. Sourced from immuneACCESS, this table was stored by TCRdb with only in-frame sequences that have V and J called. A share of the clones is absent; for the studies checked, an unresolved V gene accounts for under half, and the remainder has no known explanation. V, J and clone size are taken as reported in that table, and D and trimming were inferred from the DNA itself. The table for this sample lists about 2 million clones; 85% to 95% of them were counted only once. 0.13% of the sample lies in the top ten.

Healthy HIV-negative adults with no recently reported acute infections or vaccinations were included as donors. Every donor was a Caucasian adult residing in Nashville, Tennessee, USA. Magnetic negative selection was used to enrich CD4+ T cells, after which naive cells were positively selected on CD45RA and the negative fraction became the memory subset. Blood was collected by leukapheresis, and PBMCs were isolated by Ficoll-Histopaque density gradient centrifugation and then cryopreserved in liquid nitrogen vapor phase. Analytical flow cytometry was used to check the purity and quantity of every magnetically sorted T cell population. Genomic DNA was isolated from each sorted fraction and quantified by UV absorbance on a Nanodrop 2000c. V and J are trimmed by 2 bases and 1 base, and the gene matches miss 6 bases of the junction. Looking up the germline V gene yields CDR1 SGHDN and CDR2 FVKESK. Taken from cysteine to phenylalanine, the CDR3 has 16 residues. The kept DNA is CDR3 alone, 48 bases in frame from the first base.

Source material: naive CD4+ T cells sorted from blood. The sample's cell subset or site label is to be understood as: CD45RA+ positively selected. The rearrangement combines TRBV14 with TRBJ2-7; 9 nucleotides in the junction match TRBD1. The clonotype originates from a man younger than 35 in good health. The bases are TGTGCCAGCAGCCAACAGGACAGGGGTCCTTCCTACGAGCAGTACTTC. The resulting protein is CASSQQDRGPSYEQYF.